This TCR beta chain was sequenced in a study of T cells expressing NK-cell markers. Study summary: The study drew TCR beta repertoires from sorted CD3+CD56+NKG2C+, CD3+CD56+NKG2C- and CD3+CD56-NKG2C+ T cells. Just one sequenced donor of eight was HCMV-seronegative, while seven were seropositive.

Study-wide findings and caveats: Dominant NKG2C+ clonotypes accounted for roughly 1.0-7.5% of CD8+ T cells in six donors.

Template switching by 5'RACE with UMIs generated the TCR beta cDNA. From its re-call of the 5' RACE reads, TCRdb lists each CDR3 protein once, without DNA. The repertoire table contains roughly 380,000 distinct CDR3 sequences. This CDR3 is built from 13 residues. Germline V gene data show CDR1 as SEHNR and CDR2 as FQNEAQ (reference sequence). Concerning this clonotype: Its antigen remains unknown.

The V gene is TRBV7-9, the J gene TRBJ1-6; no DNA is available, so the TRBD1 call from TCRdb remains unchecked. This receptor was taken from a man aged 18-70 years in good health. The source material was blood T cells: a sorted CD56 or NKG2C T cell subset, CD4+ or CD8+ T cells, or bulk PBMC T cells (not recorded which). CDR3: CASSDKGVSPLHF.